The 21 T cell receptor beta chains in this list originate from one sample, sequenced in a study of OX40 agonist ivuxolimab in advanced cancers. The method was immunoSEQ multiplex PCR; TCRdb's version includes in-frame clones alone and lacks a portion of them. The sample has around 50,000 clones, 81% seen once. This specimen was CD4+ or CD8+ T cells sorted from blood, taken in a trial of the OX40 agonist ivuxolimab. The receptors derive from an adult with an advanced solid tumor such as melanoma, head and neck, liver or kidney cancer.

V is TRBV9 and J is TRBJ2-7; TRBD2 agrees at 8 bases. The germline V gene encodes CDR1 SGDLS and CDR2 YYNGEE. V lost 2 bases to trimming and J lost 2 bases; unmatched junction nucleotides: 6. The CDR3 contains 15 residues. The CDR3 region has the DNA TGTGCCAGCAGCGTTGGCGGGGGGCCCACCTACGAGCAGTACTTC. Protein: CASSVGGGPTYEQYF.

This chain connects TRBV6-4 to TRBJ2-1; D uncertain. The V end was cut by 5 bases, the J end by 4 bases, with 9 bases between. CDR1 MRHNA and CDR2 SNTAGT come from the germline V gene. The CDR3 consists of 13 residues. DNA of the CDR3: TGTGCCAGCAGTCTAGGTCTGTACAATGAGCAGTTCTTC. As protein: CASSLGLYNEQFF.

The chain carries TRBV6-5 and TRBJ2-5; weak D call: TRBD1 (6 bases). Between the trimmed V and J ends, which lost 1 base and 7 bases, there was a span of 13 bases. The germline V gene has CDR1 MNHEY and CDR2 SVGAGI. CDR3 size: 14 residues. CDR3 amino acids: CASSYFQGRGTQYF. CDR3 sequence (DNA): TGTGCCAGCAGTTACTTTCAGGGGCGAGGGACCCAGTACTTC.

V is TRBV11-2 and J is TRBJ2-7, with a possible D match to TRBD1 (5 bases). Trimming pared 0 bases from V and 4 bases from J, leaving 13 bases between. The germline gives CDR1 SGHAT, CDR2 FQNNGV. The CDR3 is 15 residues long. CDR3 nucleotides: TGTGCCAGCAGCTTAGAAATCAGGGCCCTATACGAGCAGTACTTC. This sequence encodes CASSLEIRALYEQYF.

V and J are TRBV7-6 and TRBJ1-5, with 9 bases identical to TRBD1. The CDR3 loop spans 15 amino acids. After removal of 5 bases from V and 2 bases from J, the junction contained 4 bases not matched to a gene. Germline loops: CDR1 SGHVS, CDR2 FNYEAQ. The CDR3 sequence is CASSATGGRNQPQHF. CDR3 DNA sequence: TGTGCCAGCAGCGCCACAGGGGGCCGCAATCAGCCCCAGCATTTT.

This clone was seen a handful of times. The CDR3 region is CASSPGQGAWNSPLHF. For the CDR3, the DNA is TGTGCCAGCAGCCCTGGACAGGGGGCGTGGAATTCACCCCTCCACTTT. The V call is TRBV5-4, the J call TRBJ1-6; 11 bases fit TRBD1. Germline V gene lookup returns CDR1 SGHNT and CDR2 YYREEE (reference sequence). The CDR3 contains 16 residues. J lost 7 bases, V lost 4 bases, and 7 bases had no gene match.

In this sample, this clone turned up once. The chain has TRBV12-5 and TRBJ1-6; perhaps TRBD1 as D (5 bases). V was cut by 1 base and J by 10 bases, with 20 bases left in between. Germline assignment: CDR1 LGHNT and CDR2 FRNRAP. The CDR3 consists of 17 residues. The CDR3 region is CASGLARNGTRRSPLHF. CDR3 DNA sequence: TGTGCTAGTGGTTTGGCTCGCAATGGGACGCGCAGGTCACCCCTCCACTTT.

This clone turned up a few times. The chain joins TRBV19 to TRBJ1-4; 7 positions agree with TRBD1. J gave up 6 bases and V 2 bases, and 6 bases lay outside the gene matches. The CDR3 extends over 15 amino acids. Germline V gene lookup returns CDR1 LNHDA and CDR2 SQIVND (reference sequence). CDR3 amino acids: CASSIQGQQYEKLFF. CDR3 nucleotide sequence: TGTGCCAGTAGTATACAGGGACAGCAATATGAAAAACTGTTTTTT.

The chain uses TRBV4-1 and TRBJ1-2; TRBD1 is a possible D gene (5 bases). V gave up 2 bases and J gave up 4 bases, with 20 bases separating them. Germline assignment: CDR1 MGHRA and CDR2 YSYEKL. The CDR3 is made up of 17 amino acids. CDR3 in amino acids: CASSQPNRDQRAYGYTF. CDR3 in DNA: TGCGCCAGCAGCCAACCGAACCGGGACCAAAGAGCCTATGGCTACACCTTC.

The chain joins TRBV6-1 to TRBJ1-1, with 7 bases identical to TRBD1. CDR1 and CDR2 from the germline V gene are MNHNS and SASEGT. CDR3 length: 12 residues. V lost 11 bases and J lost 7; bases outside the gene matches: 10. The CDR3 nucleotides read TGTGCCTGTCCGGGAGGGGGCAATGAAGCTTTCTTT. Its translation: CACPGGGNEAFF.

This chain links TRBV15 with TRBJ1-1; a possible D gene is TRBD1 (5 bases). The CDR3 spans 14 residues. Germline-derived CDR1 and CDR2 are LNHNV and YYDKDF (reference sequence). The V end was cut by 1 base, the J end by 5 bases, with 11 bases between. The CDR3 protein is CATSRGRGGTEAFF. CDR3 nucleotide sequence: TGTGCCACCAGCAGAGGAAGGGGAGGGACTGAAGCTTTCTTT.

This clone was seen more than once but under ten times. The DNA for the CDR3 is TGCGCCAGCAGCGTCCAAGAGACCCAGTACTTC. Amino acids: CASSVQETQYF. V gene TRBV5-1 combines with J gene TRBJ2-5; D remains ambiguous. Trimming removed 4 bases from V and 1 base from J, with 2 bases in between. The CDR3 runs to 11 residues. Germline loops: CDR1 SGHRS, CDR2 YFSETQ.

The chain employs TRBV5-6 and TRBJ2-7; D call uncertain. CDR3 length: 12 residues. Trimming shortened V by 1 base and J by 6 bases, and 8 bases separated the two germline ends. Germline lookup yields CDR1 SGHDT and CDR2 YYEEEE. For the CDR3, the DNA is TGTGCCAGCAGCTTGCCCGCTACCGAGCAGTACTTC. Protein sequence: CASSLPATEQYF.

This clone was seen only once. This chain uses TRBV7-2 with TRBJ1-6; tentative D call: TRBD1 (6 bases). CDR3 length: 13 residues. Trimming pared 5 bases from V and 9 bases from J, leaving 11 bases between. Germline CDR1 reads SGHTA; CDR2 reads FQGNSA. Here the CDR3 reads CASSVGARSPLHF. The CDR3 DNA sequence: TGTGCCAGCAGCGTGGGGGCTCGTTCACCCCTCCACTTT.

This clone has just a few counts. The chain joins TRBV28 to TRBJ1-1; D ambiguous. Trimming removed 3 bases at V and 5 bases at J, with 22 bases between. The CDR3 loop spans 17 amino acids. Germline V gives CDR1 MDHEN, CDR2 SYDVKM. The CDR3 sequence is CASSFRSGSKWGTEAFF. Written as DNA, the CDR3 is TGTGCCAGCAGTTTTAGGTCAGGATCGAAGTGGGGAACTGAAGCTTTCTTT.

The chain uses TRBV13 and TRBJ1-4; D is unclear. The CDR3 length is 15 residues. Trimming pared 0 bases from V and 8 bases from J, leaving 13 bases between. The germline V gene encodes CDR1 PRHDT and CDR2 FYEKMQ (reference sequence). As DNA, the CDR3 is TGTGCCAGCAGCTTAGGCCTCGGGCAAGAAGAAAAACTGTTTTTT. This translates into CASSLGLGQEEKLFF.

This clone was found once. The rearrangement links TRBV7-9 to TRBJ2-2, with 10 bases lining up with TRBD2. The V segment lost 4 bases and the J segment 5 bases; nucleotides outside the gene matches: 13. The germline V gene encodes CDR1 SEHNR and CDR2 FQNEAQ (reference sequence). The length of the CDR3 is 18 residues. The CDR3 protein is CASSSPLAGAQHTGELFF. CDR3 in DNA: TGTGCCAGCAGCTCACCCCTAGCGGGGGCACAGCATACCGGGGAGCTGTTTTTT.

This chain connects TRBV27 to TRBJ1-6, with D uncertain. Trimming took off 3 bases at V and 7 bases at J, with 4 bases between the two ends. The CDR3 is made up of 12 amino acids. Germline V CDR1 and CDR2: MNHEY, SMNVEV (reference sequence). The CDR3 here is CASSFRNSPLHF. The DNA for the CDR3 is TGTGCCAGCAGTTTCCGGAATTCACCCCTCCACTTT.

The V and J genes are TRBV5-6 and TRBJ2-7, with 8 nucleotides matching TRBD1. V trimming: 0 bases; J trimming: 5 bases; junction bases outside the gene matches: 7. The length of the CDR3 is 15 residues. The germline CDR1 and CDR2 sequences are SGHDT and YYEEEE. The CDR3, as DNA: TGTGCCAGCAGCTTGGGGGGCAGGGGGCTTAACGAGCAGTACTTC. The encoded protein is CASSLGGRGLNEQYF.

The chain links TRBV19 to TRBJ2-7; 10 bases line up with TRBD1. Losses at the gene ends were 6 bases for V and 3 bases for J; bases not matched to a gene: 5. Germline V gene data show CDR1 as LNHDA and CDR2 as SQIVND (reference sequence). This CDR3 region has 14 residues. CDR3 amino acids: CASRGGTGVYEQYF. The CDR3 DNA sequence: TGTGCCAGTAGGGGCGGGACAGGGGTCTACGAGCAGTACTTC.

CDR3: CASSPMGGRTYTDTQYF. DNA for the CDR3: TGTGCCAGCAGCCCGATGGGAGGGCGGACCTACACAGATACGCAGTATTTT. The chain links TRBV21-1 to TRBJ2-3; no DNA check was done on the table's D call, TRBD2. TRBV21-1 is deemed a pseudogene. This CDR3 spans 17 amino acids.